This T cell receptor (beta chain) was identified during a study of cytomegalovirus exposure and HLA in healthy donors. This CDR3 spans 13 amino acids. Germline CDR1 SGHNT, CDR2 YENEEA. V was trimmed by 5 bases and J by 4 bases, leaving 11 bases between them. TCRdb's copy holds only in-frame clones and misses some; the assay was immunoSEQ multiplex PCR. The profile shows approximately 76,000 clones, 94% of them singletons. This TCR was sampled from a woman between 18 and 29 years old in good health and CMV-seronegative. Sequences were obtained from PBMCs. V usage is TRBV11-3 and J usage is TRBJ1-1; possible D gene TRBD1, 6 bases. CDR3 in DNA: TGTGCCAGCAGCAACACAGGGTTCACTGAAGCTTTCTTT. It codes for CASSNTGFTEAFF.